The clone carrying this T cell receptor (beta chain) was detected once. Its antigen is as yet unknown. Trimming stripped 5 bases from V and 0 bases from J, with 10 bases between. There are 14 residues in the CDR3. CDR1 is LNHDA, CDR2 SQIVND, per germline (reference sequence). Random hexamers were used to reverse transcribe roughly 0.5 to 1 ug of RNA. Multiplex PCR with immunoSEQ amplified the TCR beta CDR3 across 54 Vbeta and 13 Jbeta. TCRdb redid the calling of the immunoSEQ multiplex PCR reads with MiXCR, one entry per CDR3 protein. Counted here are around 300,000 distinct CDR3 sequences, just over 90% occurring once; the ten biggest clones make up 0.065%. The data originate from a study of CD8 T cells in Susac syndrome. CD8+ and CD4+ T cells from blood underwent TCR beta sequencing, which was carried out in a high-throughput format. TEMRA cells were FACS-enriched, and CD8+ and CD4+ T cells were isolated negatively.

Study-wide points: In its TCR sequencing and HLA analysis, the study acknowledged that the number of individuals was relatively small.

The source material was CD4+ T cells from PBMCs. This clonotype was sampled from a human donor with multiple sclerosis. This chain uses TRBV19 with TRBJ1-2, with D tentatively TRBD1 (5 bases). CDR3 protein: CASSSTVANYGYTF. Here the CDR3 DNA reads TGTGCCAGTAGTTCGACAGTTGCTAACTATGGCTACACCTTC. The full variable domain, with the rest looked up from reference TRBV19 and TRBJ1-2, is DGGITQSPKYLFRKEGQNVTLSCEQNLNHDAMYWYRQDPGQGLRLIYYSQIVNDFQKGDIAEGYSVSREKKESFPLTVTSAQKNPTAFYLCASSSTVANYGYTFGSGTRLTVV.